This T cell receptor (beta chain) emerged from a study of blood T cell repertoires in COVID-19. TCRdb keeps only in-frame clones here, not all; method: immunoSEQ multiplex PCR. The data hold about 42,000 clones, with roughly 81% observed a single time. The germline gives CDR1 LGHDT, CDR2 YNNKEL (reference sequence). V gave up 1 base and J gave up 5 bases, with 6 bases separating them. This CDR3 spans 13 amino acids. This sequence originates from a woman between 65 and 79 years old with acute or convalescent COVID-19. The V call is TRBV3-1 (or the pseudogene TRBV3-2), the J call TRBJ1-5, with D tentatively TRBD1 (5 bases). Source material: peripheral blood. CDR3 residues: CASSQVRDQPQHF. In DNA form, the CDR3 reads TGTGCCAGCAGCCAAGTCAGGGATCAGCCCCAGCATTTT.